This T cell receptor (beta chain) comes out of a study of Graves' ophthalmopathy and Graves' hyperthyroidism. CDR1 is LGHDT, CDR2 YNNKEL, per germline (reference sequence). This CDR3 comprises 14 residues. V gave up 0 bases and J gave up 3 bases, with 8 bases separating them. RNA transcripts served as template for amplifying TCR beta CDR3 sequences. The library came from an HTBI-primed first-round RT-PCR and a second-round multiplex PCR. Using its own MiXCR run on the multiplex PCR reads, TCRdb lists one record per CDR3 protein. The data contain over 200,000 distinct CDR3 sequences, about 32% of them singletons. Physicians reached a diagnosis by relying on clinical symptoms, serum thyroxine, TRAb, thyroid ultrasound and orbital computed tomography. Ten or more counts support this clonotype.

The specimen sequenced was peripheral blood. The chain employs TRBV3-1 and TRBJ2-5; tentative D call: TRBD2 (5 bases). The source is a man aged 45 to 65 with Graves' ophthalmopathy. CDR3 nucleotides: TGTGCCAGCAGCCAAGATATGGGAGAAGAGACCCAGTACTTC. Its translation: CASSQDMGEETQYF.